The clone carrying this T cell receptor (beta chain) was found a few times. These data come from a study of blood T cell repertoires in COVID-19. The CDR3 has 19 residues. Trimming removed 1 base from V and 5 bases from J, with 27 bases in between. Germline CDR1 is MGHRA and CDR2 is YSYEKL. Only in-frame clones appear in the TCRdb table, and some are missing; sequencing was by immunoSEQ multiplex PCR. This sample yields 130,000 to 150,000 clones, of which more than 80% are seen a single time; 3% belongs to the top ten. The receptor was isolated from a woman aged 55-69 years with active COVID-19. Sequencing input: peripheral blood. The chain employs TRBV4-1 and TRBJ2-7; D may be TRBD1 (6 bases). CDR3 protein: CASSQGIGQFREPRNEQYF. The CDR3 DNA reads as TGCGCCAGCAGCCAAGGGATAGGACAGTTTCGTGAGCCACGGAACGAGCAGTACTTC.